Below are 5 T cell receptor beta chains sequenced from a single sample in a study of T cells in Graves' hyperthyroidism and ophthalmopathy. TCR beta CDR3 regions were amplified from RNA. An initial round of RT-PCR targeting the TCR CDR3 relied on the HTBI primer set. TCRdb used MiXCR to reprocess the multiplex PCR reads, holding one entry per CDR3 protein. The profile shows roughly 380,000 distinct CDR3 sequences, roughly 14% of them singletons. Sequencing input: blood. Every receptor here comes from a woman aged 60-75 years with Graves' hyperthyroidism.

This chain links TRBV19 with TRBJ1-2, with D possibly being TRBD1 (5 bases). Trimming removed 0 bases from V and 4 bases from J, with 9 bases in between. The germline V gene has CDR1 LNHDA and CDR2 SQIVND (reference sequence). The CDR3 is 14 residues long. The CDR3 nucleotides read TGTGCCAGTAGTATAGATCGGCAGGGCTATGGCTACACCTTC. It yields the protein CASSIDRQGYGYTF.

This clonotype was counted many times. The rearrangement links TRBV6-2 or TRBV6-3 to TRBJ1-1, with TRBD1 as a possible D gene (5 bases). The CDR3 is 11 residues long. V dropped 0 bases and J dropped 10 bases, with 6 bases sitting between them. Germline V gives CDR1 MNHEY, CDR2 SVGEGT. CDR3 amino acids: CASSYSGGAFF. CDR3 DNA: TGTGCCAGCAGTTACTCCGGGGGAGCTTTCTTT.

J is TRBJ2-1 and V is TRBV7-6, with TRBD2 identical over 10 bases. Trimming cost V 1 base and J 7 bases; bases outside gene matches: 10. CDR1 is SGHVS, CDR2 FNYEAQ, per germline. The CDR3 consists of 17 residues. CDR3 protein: CASSLELLAGADNEQFF. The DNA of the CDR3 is TGTGCCAGCAGCTTAGAGCTGCTAGCGGGAGCTGATAATGAGCAGTTCTTC.

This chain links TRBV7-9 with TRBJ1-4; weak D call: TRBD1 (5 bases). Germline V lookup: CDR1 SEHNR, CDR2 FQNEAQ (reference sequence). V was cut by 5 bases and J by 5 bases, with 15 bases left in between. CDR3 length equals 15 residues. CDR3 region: CASSLGPGMNEKLFF. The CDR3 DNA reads TGTGCCAGCAGCCTCGGTCCAGGGATGAATGAAAAACTGTTTTTT.

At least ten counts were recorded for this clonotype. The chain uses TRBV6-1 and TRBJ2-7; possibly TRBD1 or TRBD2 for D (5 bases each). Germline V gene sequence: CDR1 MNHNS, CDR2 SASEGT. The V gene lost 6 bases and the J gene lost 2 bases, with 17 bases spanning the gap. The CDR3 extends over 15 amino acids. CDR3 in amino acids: CASRNYGTGPYEQYF. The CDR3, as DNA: TGTGCCAGCAGAAACTACGGGACCGGACCCTACGAGCAGTACTTC.